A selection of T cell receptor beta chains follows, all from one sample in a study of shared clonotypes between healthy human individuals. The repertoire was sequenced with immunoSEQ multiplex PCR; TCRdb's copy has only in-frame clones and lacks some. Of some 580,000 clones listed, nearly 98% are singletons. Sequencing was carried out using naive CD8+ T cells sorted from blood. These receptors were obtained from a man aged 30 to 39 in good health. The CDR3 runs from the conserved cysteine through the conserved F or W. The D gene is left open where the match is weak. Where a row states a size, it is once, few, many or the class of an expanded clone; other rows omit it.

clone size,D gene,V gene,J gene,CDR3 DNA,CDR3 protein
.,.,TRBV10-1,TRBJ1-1,TGCGCCAGCAGTGCTATGAGATTCGAAGCTTTCTTT,CASSAMRFEAFF
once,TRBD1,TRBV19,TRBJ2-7,TGTGCCAGTAGCGCAGCGCAGGGGGTCGAGCAGTACTTC,CASSAAQGVEQYF
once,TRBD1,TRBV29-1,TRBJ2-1,TGCAGCGTTGAGGGTGGGGGACAGGGTTTCTACAATGAGCAGTTCTTC,CSVEGGGQGFYNEQFF
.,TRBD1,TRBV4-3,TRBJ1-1,TGCGCCAGCAGCCAGGGGACAGGGGCGAACACTGAAGCTTTCTTT,CASSQGTGANTEAFF
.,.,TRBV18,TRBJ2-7,TGTGCCAGCTCACCGCCGAGAGGGCCCAAATCCGAGCAGTACTTC,CASSPPRGPKSEQYF
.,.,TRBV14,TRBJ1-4,TGTGCCAGCAGCCAAGACTTCAGTGAGACAACTAATGAAAAACTGTTTTTT,CASSQDFSETTNEKLFF
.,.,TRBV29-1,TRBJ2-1,TGCAGCGTTGTACGCGAGCTCACCAATGAGCAGTTCTTC,CSVVRELTNEQFF
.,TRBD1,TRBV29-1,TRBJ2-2,TGCAGCGTTTTCTTGTCTGGGACAGGGACCGGGGAGCTGTTTTTT,CSVFLSGTGTGELFF
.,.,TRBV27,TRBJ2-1,TGTGCCAGCAGTTTCTCCCTAGGGCGGAGCAATGAGCAGTTCTTC,CASSFSLGRSNEQFF
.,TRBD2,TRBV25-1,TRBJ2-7,TGTGCCAGCAGTGGGGCGGGAGTCTACGAGCAGTACTTC,CASSGAGVYEQYF
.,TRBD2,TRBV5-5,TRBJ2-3,TGTGCCAGCAGTCGGACTAGCGGGAACACAGATACGCAGTATTTT,CASSRTSGNTDTQYF
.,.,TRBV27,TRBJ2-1,TGTGCCAGCAGTCTTAGCGACCGTTACAATGAGCAGTTCTTC,CASSLSDRYNEQFF
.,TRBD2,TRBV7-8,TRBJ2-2,TGTGCCAGCAGTTTACGAGCGGGAGGCGACGGGGAGCTGTTTTTT,CASSLRAGGDGELFF
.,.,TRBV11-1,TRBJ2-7,TGTGCCAGCAGCTTAGAGGATCGAGCCTACGAGCAGTACTTC,CASSLEDRAYEQYF
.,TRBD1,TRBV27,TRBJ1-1,TGTGCCAGCAGCCCAGGGAGCGGGACAGCTGAAGCTTTCTTT,CASSPGSGTAEAFF
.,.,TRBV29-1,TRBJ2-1,TGCAGCGTTGAAAATGGGACCGTGCGTTACAATGAGCAGTTCTTC,CSVENGTVRYNEQFF
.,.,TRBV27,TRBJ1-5,TGTGCCAGCAGTTTCTCCAGGGAAAATCAGCCCCAGCATTTT,CASSFSRENQPQHF
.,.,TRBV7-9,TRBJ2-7,TGTGCCAGCAGCTACGGGACCTCCGAACAGTACTTC,CASSYGTSEQYF
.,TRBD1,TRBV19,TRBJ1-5,TGTGCCAGTAGTATTCTGGGACAGGGGGCTGGGGAGCCCCAGCATTTT,CASSILGQGAGEPQHF
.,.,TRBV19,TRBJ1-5,TGTGCCAGTAGTCCGATAGGGGGGAGCAATCAGCCCCAGCATTTT,CASSPIGGSNQPQHF
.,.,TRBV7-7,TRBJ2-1,TGTGCTAGCAGCCTGACAGACTACAATGAGCAGTTCTTC,CASSLTDYNEQFF
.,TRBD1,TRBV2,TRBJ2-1,TGTGCCAGCAGTGAAGGGACAGGGGGCTTCGTGCAGTTCTTC,CASSEGTGGFVQFF
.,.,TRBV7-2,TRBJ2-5,TGTGCCAGCAGCTTAGACGGATCGGCTCTCCAAGAGACCCAGTACTTC,CASSLDGSALQETQYF
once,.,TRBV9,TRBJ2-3,TGTGCCAGCAGCGTAGTTGACGGGATCACAGATACGCAGTATTTT,CASSVVDGITDTQYF
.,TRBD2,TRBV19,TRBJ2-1,TGTGCCAGTAGTATAGGTCTAGCGGGAGTAGGTGAGCAGTTCTTC,CASSIGLAGVGEQFF
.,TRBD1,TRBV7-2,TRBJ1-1,TGTGCCAGCAGCTCCCTAGGGGGCGCGGACACTGAAGCTTTCTTT,CASSSLGGADTEAFF
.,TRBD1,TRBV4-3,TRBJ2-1,TGCGCCAGCAGCCAAGAGAGGGGACAGGGGGTATATGAGCAGTTCTTC,CASSQERGQGVYEQFF
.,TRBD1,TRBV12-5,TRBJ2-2,TGTGCTAGTGTTCCGGACAGGGCAACCGGGGAGCTGTTTTTT,CASVPDRATGELFF
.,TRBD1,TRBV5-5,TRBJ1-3,TGTGCCAGCAGCTTGGGAGCAGGGGGCTACTCTGGAAACACCATATATTTT,CASSLGAGGYSGNTIYF
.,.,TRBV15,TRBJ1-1,TGTGCCACCAGCCGAAAAACAGGGTTGAACACTGAAGCTTTCTTT,CATSRKTGLNTEAFF
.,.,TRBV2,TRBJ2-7,TGTGCCAGCCTGGCCTCGAGGCTCTCCTACGAGCAGTACTTC,CASLASRLSYEQYF
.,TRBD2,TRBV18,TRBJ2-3,TGTGCCAGCTCACCACCGACGCTAGCGGGGGCCACAGATACGCAGTATTTT,CASSPPTLAGATDTQYF
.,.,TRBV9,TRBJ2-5,TGTGCCAGCAGCGTAGAAGACGATGCGACCCAGTACTTC,CASSVEDDATQYF
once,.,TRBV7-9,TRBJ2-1,TGTGCCAGCAGCTTTGGGGGGGCGAACAATGAGCAGTTCTTC,CASSFGGANNEQFF
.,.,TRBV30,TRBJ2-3,TGTGCCTGGAGTAGACAACACGGCGATACGCAGTATTTT,CAWSRQHGDTQYF
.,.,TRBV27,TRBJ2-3,TGTGCCAGCAGGGGGCCCCGAGCGCAGTATTTT,CASRGPRAQYF
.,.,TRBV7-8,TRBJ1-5,TGTGCCAGCAGCTTGAGGTTAGGGAGCAATCAGCCCCAGCATTTT,CASSLRLGSNQPQHF
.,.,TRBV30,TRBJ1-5,TGTGCCTGGAGTTTAACGGGGGTCGGTCAGCCCCAGCATTTT,CAWSLTGVGQPQHF
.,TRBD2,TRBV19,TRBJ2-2,TGTGCCAGTAAAACTAGCGGGAGACCCGGGGAGCTGTTTTTT,CASKTSGRPGELFF
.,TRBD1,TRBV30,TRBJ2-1,TGTGCCTGGGACGGGACAGGGGGGAAGGATGAGCAGTTCTTC,CAWDGTGGKDEQFF
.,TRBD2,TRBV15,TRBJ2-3,TGTGCCACCAGCGGATTCTTAGCGGGAGGGATGTATTTT,CATSGFLAGGMYF
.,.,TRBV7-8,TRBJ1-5,TGTGCCAGCAGCGCCGACGGCAATCAGCCCCAGCATTTT,CASSADGNQPQHF
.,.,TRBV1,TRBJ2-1,TGCACCAGCAGCCAAGATCCGGTAGTAGCGGGAATAGAGCAGTTCTTC,CTSSQDPVVAGIEQFF
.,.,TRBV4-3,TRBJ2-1,TGCGCCAGCAGCCCCAGCGTCCCATCTGGCTCCTACAATGAGCAGTTCTTC,CASSPSVPSGSYNEQFF
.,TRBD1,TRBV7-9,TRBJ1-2,TGTGCCAGCAGCCCTAGATCACAGGGGAGGCACTATGGCTACACCTTC,CASSPRSQGRHYGYTF
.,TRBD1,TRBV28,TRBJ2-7,TGTGCCAGCAGTTTTTATCAGGGGGCCAACGAGCAGTACTTC,CASSFYQGANEQYF
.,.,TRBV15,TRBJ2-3,TGTGCCACCAGCAGAGCGGGCGGGGATAGAGTAGGAGATACGCAGTATTTT,CATSRAGGDRVGDTQYF